The subject of this entry is one T cell receptor beta chain. Its target is not known. This sample was taken from a study of shared clonotypes between healthy human individuals. The study's findings and limits: Only blood was sampled, and tissue TCR repertoires likely differ from blood ones. Larger estimated richness was generally seen in naive subsets than in memory subsets.

The CDR3 covers 13 residues. The germline CDR1 and CDR2 sequences are MDHEN and SYDVKM. Losses at the gene ends were 10 bases for V and 3 bases for J; bases not matched to a gene: 6. Source study methods: Without quality scores, immunoSEQ junctional reads could not be filtered like full-length reads. Method: immunoSEQ multiplex PCR; TCRdb's copy keeps in-frame clones and lacks some. Clone size and the V and J calls come from that table; the DNA yielded D and trimming. The sample has about 1 million clones; about 75% are singletons. Sequenced: memory CD4+ T cells sorted from blood. Subset defined: CD45RA-negative fraction. This receptor was taken from a man aged 18 to 29 in good health. This chain links TRBV28 with TRBJ2-7; 10 bases line up with TRBD1. CDR3 sequence reads: CATRGQGLYEQYF. The CDR3 DNA reads as TGTGCCACCCGGGGACAGGGGCTCTACGAGCAGTACTTC.